A single sample is the source of the 7 T cell receptor beta chains below, sequenced in a study of vaccination effects on CD4 cells after COVID-19 (dated 2022 in TCRdb). What these receptors recognize is not known. Libraries were built with the immunoSEQ multiplex PCR assay. Sourced from immuneACCESS, this table was stored by TCRdb with only in-frame sequences that have V and J called. A share of the clones is absent; for the studies checked, an unresolved V gene accounts for under half, and the remainder has no known explanation. This sample lists about 53,000 clones; over 65% were detected once. The biggest ten clones account for 3% to 3.5% of the sample. After more than 9 days of culture, CD4+ T cells were isolated with the EasySep CD4+ T cell isolation kit. Sample: CD4+ T cells from PBMCs cultured without peptide, taken before COVID-19 vaccination. The receptors here all came from a human donor who received a COVID-19 vaccine.

This clone has just one count. The chain combines TRBV5-1 with TRBJ1-6; possibly TRBD1 for D (6 bases). The CDR3 has 13 residues. CDR1 is SGHRS and CDR2 is YFSETQ in the germline V gene. The V end lost 4 bases, the J end lost 11 bases, and 13 bases lay between the germline ends. The CDR3 spells CASSPDSKPPLHF. DNA for the CDR3: TGCGCCAGCAGCCCGGACAGTAAGCCACCCCTCCACTTT.

V is TRBV5-1 and J is TRBJ2-5, with D possibly called TRBD1 or TRBD2 (6 bases each). The V gene lost 4 bases and the J gene lost 5 bases, with 21 bases spanning the gap. The CDR3 is 16 residues long. CDR1 SGHRS and CDR2 YFSETQ come from the germline V gene. For the CDR3, the DNA is TGCGCCAGCAGCGGGGGACTCGGGGGCGCGACGGAGACCCAGTACTTC. It encodes CASSGGLGGATETQYF.

This clone came up a few times. The chain employs TRBV6-5 and TRBJ2-5; D unclear. The V end lost 7 bases, the J end lost 0 bases, and 12 bases lay between the germline ends. CDR3 size: 14 residues. Looked up from germline, CDR1 is MNHEY and CDR2 is SVGAGI. The CDR3 protein is CASTRPKDQETQYF. CDR3 sequence (DNA): TGTGCCAGCACCCGACCAAAGGACCAAGAGACCCAGTACTTC.

This clone was observed a handful of times. The chain joins TRBV4-3 to TRBJ1-4; D unresolved. Germline V gene data show CDR1 as LGHNA and CDR2 as YSLEER. V was cut by 0 bases and J by 5 bases, with 4 bases left in between. CDR3 length equals 13 residues. CDR3 DNA sequence: TGCGCCAGCAGCCAAGATCCCAATGAAAAACTGTTTTTT. Protein sequence: CASSQDPNEKLFF.

This chain joins TRBV2 and TRBJ1-1; TRBD1 matches at 7 bases. The ends lost 11 bases at V and 6 bases at J; junction bases unmatched: 12. This CDR3 comprises 13 residues. Per the germline V gene, CDR1 is SNHLY and CDR2 is FYNNEI. In DNA form, the CDR3 reads TGTGCCCAGGATAGACAGGGTGGTCCTGAAGCTTTCTTT. Translated, it gives CAQDRQGGPEAFF.

The V call is TRBV4-3, the J call TRBJ2-3, with 8 bases matching TRBD1. The V and J ends lost 3 bases and 1 base, in that order; junction bases with no gene match: 3. Germline CDR1 and CDR2: LGHNA and YSLEER. The CDR3 sequence is 15 residues long. The CDR3 loop reads CASSHLDRGTDTQYF. The CDR3 nucleotides read TGCGCCAGCAGCCACCTGGACAGGGGCACAGATACGCAGTATTTT.

V is TRBV6-5 and J is TRBJ1-5; D possibly corresponds to TRBD1 (5 bases). The germline gives CDR1 MNHEY, CDR2 SVGAGI. CDR3 length equals 14 residues. Trimming removed 7 bases at V and 0 bases at J, with 10 bases between. The CDR3 spells CASKAGYSNQPQHF. In nucleotides, the CDR3 is TGTGCCAGCAAGGCAGGGTATAGCAATCAGCCCCAGCATTTT.